This T cell receptor (beta chain) was retrieved from a study of CD8+ T cells in alopecia areata. General study findings and limits: Tofacitinib did not eliminate many expanded lesional clones from scalp or blood.

The treatment denotes: oral pan-JAK inhibitor, 5-10 mg twice daily. With respect to this clone: Antigen specificity is unknown.

RNA extraction and reverse transcription yielded cDNA as sequencing template. Measured with immunoSEQ multiplex PCR; TCRdb has only the in-frame clones, and not every one. The data show about 210,000 clones, over 60% seen once. Trimming took 4 bases from V and 8 from J, leaving 14 bases between them. This CDR3 has 12 residues. CDR1 is SQVTM and CDR2 is ANQGSEA in the germline V gene. Material: CD4+ T cells sorted from blood, obtained at week 4, from a patient treated with tofacitinib. The rearrangement uses TRBV29-1 and TRBJ1-1, with D possibly being TRBD1 (5 bases). The TCR originated in a human donor with alopecia areata. The CDR3 region has the DNA TGCAGCGTTGTGGAGGGGTTCGGGGAAGCTTTCTTT. This encodes CSVVEGFGEAFF. Full variable domain (missing parts from reference TRBV29-1 and TRBJ1-1): SAVISQKPSRDICQRGTSLTIQCQVDSQVTMMFWYRQQPGQSLTLIATANQGSEATYESGFVIDKFPISRPNLTFSTLTVSNMSPEDSSIYLCSVVEGFGEAFFGQGTRLTVV.